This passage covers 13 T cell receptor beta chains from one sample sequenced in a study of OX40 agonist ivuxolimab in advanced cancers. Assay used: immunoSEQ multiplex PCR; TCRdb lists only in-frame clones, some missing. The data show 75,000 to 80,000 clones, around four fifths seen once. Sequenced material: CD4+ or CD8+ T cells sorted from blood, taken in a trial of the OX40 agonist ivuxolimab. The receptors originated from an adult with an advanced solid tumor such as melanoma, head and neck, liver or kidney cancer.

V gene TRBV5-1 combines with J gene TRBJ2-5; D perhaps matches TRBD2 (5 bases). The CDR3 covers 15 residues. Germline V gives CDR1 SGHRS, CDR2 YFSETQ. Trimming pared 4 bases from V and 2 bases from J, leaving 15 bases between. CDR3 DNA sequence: TGCGCCAGCAGCCTCGAGATCCAGCGGCAAGAGACCCAGTACTTC. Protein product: CASSLEIQRQETQYF.

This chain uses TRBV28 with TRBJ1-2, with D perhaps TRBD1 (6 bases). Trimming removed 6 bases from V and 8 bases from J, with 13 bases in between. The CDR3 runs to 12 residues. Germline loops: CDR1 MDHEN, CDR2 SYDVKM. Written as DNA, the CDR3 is TGTGCCAGCAGGGAGACAGGAGGGGGCTACACCTTC. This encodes CASRETGGGYTF.

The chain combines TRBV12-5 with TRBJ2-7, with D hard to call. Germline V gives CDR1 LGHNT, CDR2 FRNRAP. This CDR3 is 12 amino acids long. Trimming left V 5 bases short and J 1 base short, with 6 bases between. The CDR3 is CASGPRSYEQYF. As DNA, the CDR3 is TGTGCTAGTGGTCCCCGGTCCTACGAGCAGTACTTC.

The CDR3 here is CATKEGAYNEQFF. The DNA for the CDR3 is TGTGCCACCAAGGAGGGAGCATACAATGAGCAGTTCTTC. The chain uses TRBV19 and TRBJ2-1, with a possible D match to TRBD2 (6 bases). The germline CDR1 and CDR2 sequences are LNHDA and SQIVND (reference sequence). The germline V and J ends were trimmed by 10 bases and 4 bases, with 14 bases remaining between them. The CDR3 length is 13 residues.

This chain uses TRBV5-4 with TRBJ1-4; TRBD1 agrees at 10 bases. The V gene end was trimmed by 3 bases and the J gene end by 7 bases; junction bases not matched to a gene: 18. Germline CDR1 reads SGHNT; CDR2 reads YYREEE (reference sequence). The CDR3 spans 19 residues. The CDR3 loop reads CASSSDRDRGIDFGEKLFF. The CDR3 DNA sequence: TGTGCCAGCAGCTCCGACCGGGACAGGGGCATAGATTTCGGTGAAAAACTGTTTTTT. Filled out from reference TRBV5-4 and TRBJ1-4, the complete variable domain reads ETGVTQSPTHLIKTRGQQVTLRCSSQSGHNTVSWYQQALGQGPQFIFQYYREEENGRGNFPPRFSGLQFPNYSSELNVNALELDDSALYLCASSSDRDRGIDFGEKLFFGSGTQLSVL.

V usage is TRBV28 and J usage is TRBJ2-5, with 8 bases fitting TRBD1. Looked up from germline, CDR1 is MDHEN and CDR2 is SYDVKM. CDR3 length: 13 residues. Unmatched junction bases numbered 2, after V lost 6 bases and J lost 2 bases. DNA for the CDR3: TGTGCCAGCAGGCGGACAGGGCAAGAGACCCAGTACTTC. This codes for CASRRTGQETQYF.

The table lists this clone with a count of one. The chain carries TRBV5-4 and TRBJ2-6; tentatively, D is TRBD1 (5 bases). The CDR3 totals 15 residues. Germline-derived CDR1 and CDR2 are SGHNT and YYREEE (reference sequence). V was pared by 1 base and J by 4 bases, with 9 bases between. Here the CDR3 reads CASSLIRTGANVLTF. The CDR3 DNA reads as TGTGCCAGCAGCTTGATTAGGACAGGGGCCAACGTCCTGACTTTC. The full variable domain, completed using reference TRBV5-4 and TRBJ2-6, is ETGVTQSPTHLIKTRGQQVTLRCSSQSGHNTVSWYQQALGQGPQFIFQYYREEENGRGNFPPRFSGLQFPNYSSELNVNALELDDSALYLCASSLIRTGANVLTFGAGSRLTVL.

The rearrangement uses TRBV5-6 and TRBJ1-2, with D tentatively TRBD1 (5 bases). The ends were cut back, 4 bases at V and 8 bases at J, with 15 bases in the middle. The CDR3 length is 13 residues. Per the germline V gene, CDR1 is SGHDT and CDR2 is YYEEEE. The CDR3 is CASSARTGTGYTF. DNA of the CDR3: TGTGCCAGCAGCGCGCGGACTGGGACCGGCTACACCTTC.

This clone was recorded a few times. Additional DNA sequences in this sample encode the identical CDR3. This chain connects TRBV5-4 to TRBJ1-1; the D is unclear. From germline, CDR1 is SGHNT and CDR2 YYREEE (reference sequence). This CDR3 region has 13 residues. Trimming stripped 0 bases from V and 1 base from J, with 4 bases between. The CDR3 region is CASSLGGNTEAFF. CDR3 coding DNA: TGTGCCAGCAGCTTGGGTGGGAACACTGAAGCTTTCTTT.

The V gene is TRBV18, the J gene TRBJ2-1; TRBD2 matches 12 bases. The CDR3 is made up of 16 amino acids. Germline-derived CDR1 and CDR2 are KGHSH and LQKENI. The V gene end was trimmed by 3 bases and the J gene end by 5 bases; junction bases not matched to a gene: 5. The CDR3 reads CASSPPLAGGNNEQFF. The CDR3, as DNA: TGTGCCAGCTCACCCCCACTAGCGGGAGGTAACAATGAGCAGTTCTTC.

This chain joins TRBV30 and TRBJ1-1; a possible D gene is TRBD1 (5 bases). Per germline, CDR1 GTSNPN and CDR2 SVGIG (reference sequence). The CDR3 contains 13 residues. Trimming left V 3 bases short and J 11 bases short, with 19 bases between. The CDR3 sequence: CAWSDVQGSGAFF. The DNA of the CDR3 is TGTGCCTGGAGCGACGTTCAGGGTAGCGGCGCTTTCTTT. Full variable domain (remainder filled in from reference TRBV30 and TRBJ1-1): SQTIHQWPATLVQPVGSPLSLECTVEGTSNPNLYWYRQAAGRGLQLLFYSVGIGQISSEVPQNLSASRPQDRQFILSSKKLLLSDSGFYLCAWSDVQGSGAFFGQGTRLTVV.

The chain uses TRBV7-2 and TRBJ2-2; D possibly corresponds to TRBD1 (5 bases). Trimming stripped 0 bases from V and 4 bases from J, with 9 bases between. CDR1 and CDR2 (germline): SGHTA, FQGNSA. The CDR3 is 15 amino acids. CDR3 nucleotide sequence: TGTGCCAGCAGCTTAGCCCCAGGGCTCACCGGGGAGCTGTTTTTT. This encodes CASSLAPGLTGELFF.

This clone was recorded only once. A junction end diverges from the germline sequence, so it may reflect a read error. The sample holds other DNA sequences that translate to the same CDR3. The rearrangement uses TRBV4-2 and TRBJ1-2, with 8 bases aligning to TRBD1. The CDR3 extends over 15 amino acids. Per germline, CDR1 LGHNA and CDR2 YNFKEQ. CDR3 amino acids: CASSQGDGTGHGYTF. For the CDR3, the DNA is TGTGCCAGCAGCCAAGGGGACGGGACAGGTCATGGTTACACCTTC.